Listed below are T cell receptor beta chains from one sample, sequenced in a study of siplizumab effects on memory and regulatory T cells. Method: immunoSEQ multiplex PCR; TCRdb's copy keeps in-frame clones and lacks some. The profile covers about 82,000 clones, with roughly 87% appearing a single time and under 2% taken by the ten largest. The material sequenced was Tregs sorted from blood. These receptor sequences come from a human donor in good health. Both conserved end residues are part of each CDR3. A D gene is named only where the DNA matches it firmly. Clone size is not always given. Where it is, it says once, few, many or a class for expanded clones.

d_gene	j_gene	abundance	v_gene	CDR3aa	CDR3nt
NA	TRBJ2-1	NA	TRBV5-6	CASSLTPHNEQFF	TGTGCCAGCAGCTTGACCCCCCACAATGAGCAGTTCTTC
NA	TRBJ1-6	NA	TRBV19	CASRMLGSSYNSPLHF	TGTGCCAGTAGGATGTTGGGGAGCTCCTATAATTCACCCCTCCACTTT
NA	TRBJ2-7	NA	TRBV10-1	CAPGTHPYEQYF	TGCGCCCCCGGGACACATCCCTACGAGCAGTACTTC
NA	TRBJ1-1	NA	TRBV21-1	CASSQIGGRSTEAFF	TGTGCCAGCAGCCAGATTGGGGGGAGGTCCACTGAAGCTTTCTTT
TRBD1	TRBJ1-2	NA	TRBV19	CASSTYRGPDYGYTF	TGTGCCAGTAGTACCTACAGGGGTCCTGACTATGGCTACACCTTC
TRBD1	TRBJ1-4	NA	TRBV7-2	CASSSPGTGSEKLFF	TGTGCCAGCAGCTCACCCGGGACAGGGAGTGAAAAACTGTTTTTT
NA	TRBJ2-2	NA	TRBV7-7	CASSLGTLNTGELFF	TGTGCCAGCAGCCTCGGGACACTGAACACCGGGGAGCTGTTTTTT
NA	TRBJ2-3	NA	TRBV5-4	CASSVLFTDTQYF	TGTGCCAGCAGTGTGTTGTTCACAGATACGCAGTATTTT
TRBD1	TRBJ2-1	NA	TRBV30	CAWSPGTVGISDNEQFF	TGTGCCTGGAGTCCGGGGACAGTGGGTATTTCCGACAATGAGCAGTTCTTC
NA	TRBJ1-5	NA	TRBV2	CASTGGNANQPQHF	TGTGCCAGCACGGGGGGCAATGCAAATCAGCCCCAGCATTTT
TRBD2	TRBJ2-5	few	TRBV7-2	CASSHGTSGGRRETQYF	TGTGCCAGCAGCCACGGAACTAGCGGGGGGAGGCGGGAGACCCAGTACTTC
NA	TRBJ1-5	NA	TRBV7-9	CASSLETQSQPQHF	TGTGCCAGCAGCTTAGAAACCCAGAGTCAGCCCCAGCATTTT
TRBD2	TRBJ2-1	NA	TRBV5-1	CASSLRTSGGDNEQFF	TGCGCCAGCAGCTTACGGACTAGCGGGGGGGACAATGAGCAGTTCTTC
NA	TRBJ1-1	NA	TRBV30	CAWTRVTEAFF	TGTGCCTGGACCAGGGTCACTGAAGCTTTCTTT
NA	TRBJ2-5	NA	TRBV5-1	CASSTGSETQYF	TGCGCCAGCAGCACGGGATCGGAGACCCAGTACTTC
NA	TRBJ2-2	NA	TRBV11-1	CASSLALDTGELFF	TGTGCCAGCAGCTTAGCGTTGGACACCGGGGAGCTGTTTTTT
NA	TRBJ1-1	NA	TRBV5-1	CASSSEGWNTEAFF	TGCGCCAGCAGCTCGGAAGGGTGGAACACTGAAGCTTTCTTT
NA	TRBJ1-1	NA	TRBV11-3	CASSLVQDTEAFF	TGTGCCAGCAGCTTAGTACAGGACACTGAAGCTTTCTTT
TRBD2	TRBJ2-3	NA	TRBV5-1	CASSRRTSGGASDTQYF	TGCGCCAGCAGCCGGAGAACTAGCGGGGGGGCCTCCGATACGCAGTATTTT
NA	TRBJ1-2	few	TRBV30	CAWSLGYGYTF	TGTGCCTGGAGCCTGGGGTATGGCTACACCTTC
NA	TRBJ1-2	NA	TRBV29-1	CSVPGPQQASGYTF	TGCAGCGTCCCCGGCCCCCAACAGGCGTCTGGCTACACCTTC
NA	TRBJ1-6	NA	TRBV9	CASSVAKDPRSPLHF	TGTGCCAGCAGCGTAGCTAAGGACCCCCGTTCACCCCTCCACTTT
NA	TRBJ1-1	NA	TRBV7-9	CASSLEGNTEAFF	TGTGCCAGCAGCTTAGAAGGGAACACTGAAGCTTTCTTT
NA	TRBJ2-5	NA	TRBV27	CASSFRGWETQYF	TGTGCCAGCAGTTTTAGGGGCTGGGAGACCCAGTACTTC
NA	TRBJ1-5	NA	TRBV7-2	CASSPQADSNQPQHF	TGTGCCAGCAGCCCACAGGCGGATAGCAATCAGCCCCAGCATTTT
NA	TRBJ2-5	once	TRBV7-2	CASSLWETQYF	TGTGCCAGCAGCCTATGGGAGACCCAGTACTTC
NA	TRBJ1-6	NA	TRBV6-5	CASGLSNSPLHF	TGTGCCAGCGGATTAAGTAATTCACCCCTCCACTTT
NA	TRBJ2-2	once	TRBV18	CASSPFQGENTGELFF	TGTGCCAGCTCACCATTCCAGGGAGAAAACACCGGGGAGCTGTTTTTT
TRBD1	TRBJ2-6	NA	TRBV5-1	CASSLQGAAGANVLTF	TGCGCCAGCAGCTTGCAGGGGGCGGCTGGGGCCAACGTCCTGACTTTC
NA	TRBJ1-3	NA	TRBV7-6	CASSPPTRGRFSVGENTIYF	TGTGCCAGCAGCCCCCCTACACGGGGGCGCTTTTCAGTAGGGGAAAACACCATATATTTT
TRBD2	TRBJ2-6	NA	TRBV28	CASSSPGRAGANVLTF	TGTGCCAGCAGTTCCCCCGGGAGGGCTGGGGCCAACGTCCTGACTTTC
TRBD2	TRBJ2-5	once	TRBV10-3	CAISESTSGVLYQETQYF	TGTGCCATCAGTGAGTCGACTAGCGGGGTACTCTACCAAGAGACCCAGTACTTC
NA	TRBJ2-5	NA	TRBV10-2	CASSEAPTNLQETQYF	TGCGCCAGCAGTGAGGCACCGACTAACCTACAAGAGACCCAGTACTTC
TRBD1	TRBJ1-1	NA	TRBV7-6	CASSPGTGAGEAFF	TGTGCCAGCAGCCCCGGGACAGGGGCTGGTGAAGCTTTCTTT
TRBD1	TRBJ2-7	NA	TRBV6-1	CASSVQSGQGAYEQYF	TGTGCCAGCAGTGTACAATCGGGACAGGGCGCCTACGAGCAGTACTTC
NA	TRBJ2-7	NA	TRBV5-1	CASSLANAYEQYF	TGCGCCAGCAGCTTGGCCAATGCCTACGAGCAGTACTTC
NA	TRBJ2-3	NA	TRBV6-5	CASSPTGMGTQYF	TGTGCCAGCAGTCCCACAGGGATGGGTACGCAGTATTTT
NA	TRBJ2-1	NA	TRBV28	CASEEYNEQFF	TGTGCCAGCGAGGAGTACAATGAGCAGTTCTTC
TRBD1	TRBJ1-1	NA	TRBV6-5	CASSYGDRASQEAFF	TGTGCCAGCAGTTACGGTGACAGGGCGTCCCAGGAAGCTTTCTTT